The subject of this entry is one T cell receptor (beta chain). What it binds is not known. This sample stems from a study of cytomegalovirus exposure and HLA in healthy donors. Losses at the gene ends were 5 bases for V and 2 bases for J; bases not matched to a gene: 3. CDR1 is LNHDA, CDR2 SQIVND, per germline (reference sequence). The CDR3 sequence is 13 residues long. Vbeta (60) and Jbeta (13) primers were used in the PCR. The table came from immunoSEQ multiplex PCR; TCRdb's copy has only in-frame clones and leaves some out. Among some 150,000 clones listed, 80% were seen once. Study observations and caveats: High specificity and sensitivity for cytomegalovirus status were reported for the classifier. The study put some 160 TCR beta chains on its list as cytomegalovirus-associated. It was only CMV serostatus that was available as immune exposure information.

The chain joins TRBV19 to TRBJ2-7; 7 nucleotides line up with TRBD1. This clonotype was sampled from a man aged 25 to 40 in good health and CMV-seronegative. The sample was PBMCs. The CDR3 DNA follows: TGTGCCAGTAGTGGGGGACAGCCCTACGAGCAGTACTTC. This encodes CASSGGQPYEQYF.